The 16 T cell receptor beta chains reported below all come from one sample, sequenced in a study of breast tumors, draining lymph nodes, adjacent tissues. TCRdb called the multiplex PCR reads again in MiXCR, with one record for every CDR3 protein. This sample yields around 250,000 distinct CDR3 sequences, of which less than 40% are seen a single time; approximately 4% belongs to the top ten. Breast cancer patients provided tissue from their axillary draining lymph nodes. The sequenced sample consisted of axillary lymph node tissue. These receptors all stem from a female donor with breast cancer. Some clones in this sample may be carry-over from other donors' samples.

This clonotype was picked up many times. V is TRBV2 and J is TRBJ1-5, with unresolved D. The CDR3 spans 11 residues. The germline V gene encodes CDR1 SNHLY and CDR2 FYNNEI. Trimming left V 4 bases short and J 8 bases short, with 6 bases between. The CDR3 DNA follows: TGTGCCAGCAGTGCCGGGAAGCCCCAGCATTTT. This sequence encodes CASSAGKPQHF.

This chain joins TRBV25-1 and TRBJ1-2; 7 nucleotides align to TRBD1. V lost 4 bases and J lost 4; bases outside the gene matches: 3. This CDR3 contains 13 residues. The V gene's germline CDR1 is MGHDK and CDR2 SYGVNS. DNA for the CDR3: TGTGCCAGCAGTGGTGGGACAGCCTATGGCTACACCTTC. Protein product: CASSGGTAYGYTF.

This clonotype was detected only a few times. This chain joins TRBV6-1 and TRBJ2-7; weak D call: TRBD1 (6 bases). CDR1 and CDR2 from the germline V gene are MNHNS and SASEGT. V lost 5 bases to trimming and J lost 3 bases, with 14 bases between them. The CDR3 has 14 residues. CDR3 bases: TGTGCCAGCAGTTCCGGGACACAAGTCTACGAGCAGTACTTC. Translated: CASSSGTQVYEQYF.

V gene TRBV6-4 combines with J gene TRBJ2-1; 7 nucleotides match TRBD2. This CDR3 is 15 amino acids long. Germline trimming cut 5 bases from V and 2 bases from J; bases unmatched to any gene: 6. Germline V CDR1 and CDR2: MRHNA, SNTAGT. The DNA of the CDR3 is TGTGCCAGCAGTCTGAGCGGGGAGACCTACAATGAGCAGTTCTTC. It codes for CASSLSGETYNEQFF.

The chain employs TRBV30 and TRBJ1-4, with 8 bases that match TRBD1. The V gene's germline CDR1 is GTSNPN and CDR2 SVGIG (reference sequence). The junction had 8 bases not matched to a gene; V was cut back by 4 bases and J by 4 bases. The CDR3 extends over 15 amino acids. CDR3 in amino acids: CAWMGQEAGNEKLFF. CDR3 bases: TGTGCCTGGATGGGACAGGAGGCGGGTAATGAAAAACTGTTTTTT.

This clonotype appeared many times. The chain is built from TRBV2 and TRBJ2-5; tentative D call: TRBD2 (6 bases). Trimming took 2 bases from V and 5 from J, leaving 15 bases between them. Germline CDR1 SNHLY, CDR2 FYNNEI. The CDR3 is made up of 15 amino acids. The chain's CDR3 is CASSENRAGTETQYF. The CDR3 coding sequence is TGTGCCAGCAGTGAAAACCGGGCGGGGACGGAGACCCAGTACTTC.

The rearrangement joins TRBV6-1 to TRBJ2-4, with D possibly being TRBD2 (5 bases). The CDR3 consists of 17 residues. Germline assignment: CDR1 MNHNS and CDR2 SASEGT. With 6 bases removed from V and 0 bases from J, the gap between germline ends came to 18 bases. Here the CDR3 reads CASRAALARLAKNIQYF. The CDR3, as DNA: TGTGCCAGCAGGGCCGCCTTAGCGAGATTAGCCAAAAACATTCAGTACTTC.

The rearrangement uses TRBV11-2 and TRBJ2-7; 7 bases fit TRBD2. Germline-derived CDR1 and CDR2 are SGHAT and FQNNGV. V was pared by 5 bases and J by 1 base, with 11 bases of the junction left unmatched. The CDR3 is 16 residues long. The DNA of the CDR3 is TGTGCCAGCAGCCCTTTCCGTCGCGGGAGTTCCTACGAGCAGTACTTC. Amino acids: CASSPFRRGSSYEQYF.

The chain links TRBV20-1 to TRBJ2-5; no firm D call. V lost 0 bases and J lost 4, with 3 bases in between. The CDR3 totals 11 residues. Germline assignment: CDR1 DFQATT and CDR2 SNEGSKA (reference sequence). CDR3 sequence (DNA): TGCAGTGCTAGAGATATAGAGACCCAGTACTTC. This gives the protein CSARDIETQYF.

The rearrangement joins TRBV20-1 to TRBJ2-2; D is undetermined. This CDR3 region has 10 residues. Germline V CDR1 and CDR2: DFQATT, SNEGSKA (reference sequence). V gave up 5 bases and J gave up 3 bases, with 1 base separating them. CDR3 in amino acids: CSAYTGELFF. CDR3 DNA sequence: TGCAGTGCTTACACCGGGGAGCTGTTTTTT.

The sample holds many counts of this clonotype. The rearrangement joins TRBV29-1 to TRBJ2-7; the D gene is possibly TRBD1 (5 bases). Germline-derived CDR1 and CDR2 are SQVTM and ANQGSEA. The CDR3 runs 11 residues. Trimming removed 4 bases at V and 3 bases at J, with 7 bases between. CDR3 sequence (DNA): TGCAGCGTTGGAAGGGGCTACGAGCAGTACTTC. Translating it yields CSVGRGYEQYF.

The CDR3 nucleotides are TGTGCCGTCCGACAGGGGGCGCGGACCGGGGAGCTGTTTTTT. Its protein is CAVRQGARTGELFF. The genes are TRBV24-1 and TRBJ2-2; 10 bases are a match to TRBD1. J gave up 5 bases and V 12 bases, and 8 bases lay outside the gene matches. The germline CDR1 and CDR2 sequences are KGHDR and SFDVKD. This CDR3 spans 14 amino acids.

The gene calls are TRBV7-2 and TRBJ2-4; 10 bases fit TRBD1. The CDR3 has 19 residues. The germline V gene encodes CDR1 SGHTA and CDR2 FQGNSA. Trimming cost V 5 bases and J 1 base; bases outside gene matches: 14. CDR3 bases: TGTGCCAGCAGCGCACGACAGGGGGCGAACACCGGGGCCAAAAACATTCAGTACTTC. As protein: CASSARQGANTGAKNIQYF.

This clonotype has a count of ten or more. The chain carries TRBV2 and TRBJ2-7; D unclear. This CDR3 is 11 amino acids long. V was clipped by 4 bases and J by 4 bases, with 5 bases between them. The germline gives CDR1 SNHLY, CDR2 FYNNEI. CDR3 DNA: TGTGCCAGCAGTGTAGCTTACGAGCAGTACTTC. Translating it yields CASSVAYEQYF.

As for this clonotype: Given a much more abundant clone one base away, this may be a read error. The CDR3, as DNA: TGTGCCAGGTACGAGCAGTACTTC. It codes for CARYEQYF. The chain links TRBV7-9 to TRBJ2-7, with D hard to call. The CDR3 spans 8 residues. CDR1 and CDR2 (germline): SEHNR, FQNEAQ (reference sequence). V shed 9 bases and J shed 4 bases, with 1 base lying between them.

The CDR3 reads CASSLEPGGGDSYNEQFF. CDR3 nucleotides: TGTGCCAGCAGCTTAGAACCTGGCGGGGGGGACTCCTACAATGAGCAGTTCTTC. The J gene is TRBJ2-1, the V gene TRBV7-2, with 9 bases fitting TRBD2. Unmatched junction bases numbered 7, after V lost 1 base and J lost 0 bases. The CDR3 has 18 residues. Germline CDR1 is SGHTA and CDR2 is FQGNSA.